These 27 T cell receptor beta chains were all obtained from the same sample, sequenced in a study of cytomegalovirus exposure and HLA in healthy donors. The PCR used 60 Vbeta and 13 Jbeta primers. Libraries were prepared by immunoSEQ multiplex PCR; TCRdb keeps only in-frame clonotypes and omits some of them. Its table records under 150,000 clones. Sequenced material: PBMCs. Receptors originate from a woman between 35 and 50 years old in good health and CMV-seronegative.

The gene calls are TRBV9 and TRBJ1-2, with a possible D match to TRBD1 (5 bases). CDR3 length: 14 residues. Deletions cut 1 base from V and 6 bases from J, with 13 bases between. Germline CDR1 is SGDLS and CDR2 is YYNGEE. The CDR3 DNA follows: TGTGCCAGCAGCGTACGGGGCCCTAGCGATGGCTACACCTTC. It is translated as CASSVRGPSDGYTF.

The CDR3: CASSLATGSYEQYV. The DNA of the CDR3 is TGTGCCAGCAGCTTAGCGACCGGGTCCTACGAGCAGTACGTC. The chain combines TRBV7-6 with TRBJ2-7; no clear D gene. Deletions cut 0 bases from V and 1 base from J, with 7 bases between. The length of the CDR3 is 14 residues. Germline CDR1 reads SGHVS; CDR2 reads FNYEAQ.

The gene calls are TRBV7-2 and TRBJ1-1; maybe TRBD1 (6 bases). Trimming left V 5 bases short and J 6 bases short, with 13 bases between. The CDR3 contains 13 residues. CDR1 and CDR2 from the germline V gene are SGHTA and FQGNSA. In DNA, the CDR3 is TGTGCCAGCAGCCGACAGGTTGACGCTGAAGCTTTCTTT. It encodes CASSRQVDAEAFF.

The chain recombines TRBV9 with TRBJ1-1; TRBD1 is a possible D gene (6 bases). The V end was cut by 3 bases, the J end by 4 bases, with 19 bases between. The CDR3 runs to 16 residues. The V gene's germline CDR1 is SGDLS and CDR2 YYNGEE. CDR3 sequence reads: CASSDGDAGETTEAFF. Here the CDR3 DNA reads TGTGCCAGCAGCGACGGGGATGCAGGGGAGACCACTGAAGCTTTCTTT.

The rearrangement uses TRBV11-3 and TRBJ2-1; TRBD2 aligns across 7 bases. Germline loops: CDR1 SGHNT, CDR2 YENEEA. The CDR3 length is 12 residues. Trimming removed 1 base from V and 9 bases from J; junction bases left unmatched: 0. CDR3 bases: TGTGCCAGCAGCTTAGGCGGGGGTGAGCAGTTCTTC. This translates into CASSLGGGEQFF.

The genes are TRBV6-1 and TRBJ1-1; D is ambiguous. The V end lost 8 bases, the J end lost 4 bases, and 11 bases lay between the germline ends. Germline CDR1 reads MNHNS; CDR2 reads SASEGT. CDR3 length: 12 amino acids. CDR3 DNA: TGTGCCAGCTTCCGTTTCCCCACTGAAGCTTTCTTT. Its protein product is CASFRFPTEAFF.

The chain combines TRBV7-2 with TRBJ2-1, with D hard to call. This CDR3 comprises 13 residues. Trimming removed 1 base at V and 8 bases at J, with 9 bases between. Germline values: CDR1 SGHTA, CDR2 FQGNSA. CDR3 in amino acids: CASSLDFVDEQFF. The CDR3 bases are TGTGCCAGCAGCTTAGATTTCGTTGATGAGCAGTTCTTC.

The V gene is TRBV4-2, the J gene TRBJ1-1, with 11 bases that match TRBD1. CDR3 size: 13 residues. Germline trimming cut 4 bases from V and 7 bases from J; bases unmatched to any gene: 2. From germline, CDR1 is LGHNA and CDR2 YNFKEQ. The CDR3, as DNA: TGTGCCAGCAGCCGGGACAGGGGGGGTGAAGCTTTCTTT. It yields the protein CASSRDRGGEAFF.

This chain uses TRBV25-1 with TRBJ2-2; TRBD1 agrees at 8 bases. The CDR3 runs 15 residues. The trim removed 2 bases at V and 5 bases at J, leaving 4 bases unmatched. CDR1 is MGHDK, CDR2 SYGVNS, per germline. This CDR3 reads CASSERTGFTGELFF. CDR3 sequence (DNA): TGTGCCAGCAGTGAACGGACAGGGTTTACCGGGGAGCTGTTTTTT.

The chain employs TRBV28 and TRBJ1-2; D uncertain. Germline V CDR1 and CDR2: MDHEN, SYDVKM. V lost 5 bases to trimming and J lost 2 bases, with 9 bases between them. The CDR3 runs to 13 residues. CDR3 region: CASSPTRNYGYTF. DNA of the CDR3: TGTGCCAGCAGTCCTACCCGGAACTATGGCTACACCTTC.

V and J are TRBV6-5 and TRBJ2-3; D is uncertain. Germline CDR1 reads MNHEY; CDR2 reads SVGAGI. V lost 4 bases and J 4 bases, leaving 12 bases between the germline ends. The CDR3 has 14 residues. DNA for the CDR3: TGTGCCAGCAGTTTCATGACTCCTGCAGATACGCAGTATTTT. This encodes CASSFMTPADTQYF.

The CDR3: CASSVLFTSGGDNEQFF. The CDR3 DNA reads TGTGCCAGCAGCGTACTCTTTACTAGCGGGGGGGATAATGAGCAGTTCTTC. The rearrangement joins TRBV9 to TRBJ2-1, with 13 bases identical to TRBD2. V lost 1 base to trimming and J lost 7 bases; unmatched junction nucleotides: 8. Germline V CDR1 and CDR2: SGDLS, YYNGEE. The CDR3 is made up of 17 amino acids.

The chain uses TRBV7-9 and TRBJ1-3; D uncertain. Per germline, CDR1 SEHNR and CDR2 FQNEAQ (reference sequence). CDR3 size: 15 residues. V lost 4 bases, J lost 2 bases, and 12 bases lay in between. The DNA of the CDR3 is TGTGCCAGCAGCTACGGCCGGGGAACTGGAAACACCATATATTTT. Amino acid sequence: CASSYGRGTGNTIYF.

J is TRBJ2-5 and V is TRBV7-2; 10 bases map to TRBD2. The germline V gene has CDR1 SGHTA and CDR2 FQGNSA. Trimming cost V 4 bases and J 4 bases; bases outside gene matches: 6. The CDR3 spans 15 residues. The DNA of the CDR3 is TGTGCCAGCAGCTCCCCGCGACTAGCGGGAGAGACCCAGTACTTC. This codes for CASSSPRLAGETQYF.

This chain connects TRBV19 to TRBJ2-2, with D possibly being TRBD1 (6 bases). The CDR3 covers 15 residues. The V end was cut by 2 bases, the J end by 6 bases, with 13 bases between. Germline CDR1 and CDR2: LNHDA and SQIVND (reference sequence). CDR3 residues: CASSISYRDAGELFF. CDR3 bases: TGTGCCAGTAGTATATCGTACAGGGATGCCGGGGAGCTGTTTTTT.

On this clone: In the same sample, other DNA sequences code for this CDR3. The chain combines TRBV29-1 with TRBJ1-4, with TRBD1 identical over 9 bases. Per germline, CDR1 SQVTM and CDR2 ANQGSEA. This CDR3 comprises 14 residues. J was trimmed by 7 bases and V by 4 bases; bases with no gene match: 7. Here the CDR3 reads CSVGNRGQGEKLFF. The CDR3 nucleotides are TGCAGCGTTGGTAACAGGGGGCAGGGTGAAAAACTGTTTTTT.

The V call is TRBV9, the J call TRBJ1-1; TRBD1 matches 7 bases. CDR3 length: 15 residues. V shed 3 bases and J 2 bases; nucleotides not matched to a gene: 7. Germline V gene data show CDR1 as SGDLS and CDR2 as YYNGEE. CDR3 DNA sequence: TGTGCCAGCAGCGGGCACGACAGGGTAAACACTGAAGCTTTCTTT. It yields the protein CASSGHDRVNTEAFF.

J is TRBJ1-1 and V is TRBV4-3; no clear D gene. Germline V CDR1 and CDR2: LGHNA, YSLEER. V lost 0 bases and J 0 bases, leaving 5 bases between the germline ends. CDR3 length: 14 amino acids. The CDR3 loop is CASSQDRMNTEAFF. The CDR3 region has the DNA TGCGCCAGCAGCCAAGATCGTATGAACACTGAAGCTTTCTTT.

The V gene is TRBV6-5, the J gene TRBJ2-1, with TRBD2 matching 8 bases. V dropped 6 bases and J dropped 8; count of bases not matched to a gene: 15. Per the germline V gene, CDR1 is MNHEY and CDR2 is SVGAGI. The CDR3 has 16 residues. The DNA of the CDR3 is TGTGCCAGCAGCTACCGTTGGGGACTAGTGGGTTATGAGCAGTTCTTC. Amino acid sequence: CASSYRWGLVGYEQFF.

The rearrangement joins TRBV7-3 to TRBJ2-5; D may be TRBD1 (6 bases). The CDR3 has 14 residues. Germline V CDR1 and CDR2: SGHTA, FQGTGA. The ends were cut back, 5 bases at V and 5 bases at J, with 15 bases in the middle. The CDR3 is CASSGGHRGETQYF. The CDR3 DNA reads TGTGCCAGCAGCGGGGGACATCGAGGGGAGACCCAGTACTTC. The full variable domain, its missing parts supplied by reference TRBV7-3 and TRBJ2-5, is GAGVSQTPSNKVTEKGKYVELRCDPISGHTALYWYRQSLGQGPEFLIYFQGTGAADDSGLPNDRFFAVRPEGSVSTLKIQRTERGDSAVYLCASSGGHRGETQYFGPGTRLLVL.

The chain couples TRBV6-5 to TRBJ1-2; possibly TRBD1 for D (6 bases). The CDR3 sequence is 14 residues long. V was trimmed by 5 bases and J by 5 bases, leaving 15 bases between them. Germline-derived CDR1 and CDR2 are MNHEY and SVGAGI. As DNA, the CDR3 is TGTGCCAGCAGTCCATCGGGGACAAATTATGGCTACACCTTC. It codes for CASSPSGTNYGYTF.

Concerning this clone: Compared with germline, one end of the junction differs, possibly owing to a read error. CDR3 in amino acids: CNVAASGGLYEQYF. The CDR3 DNA reads TGCAACGTTGCTGCTAGCGGGGGCCTATACGAGCAGTACTTC. The genes are TRBV29-1 and TRBJ2-7; 10 nucleotides align to TRBD2. Per the germline V gene, CDR1 is SQVTM and CDR2 is ANQGSEA. The CDR3 runs 14 residues.

The chain employs TRBV11-3 and TRBJ2-5, with a tentative D call TRBD1 (5 bases). Germline CDR1 reads SGHNT; CDR2 reads YENEEA. Trimming stripped 5 bases from V and 2 bases from J, with 12 bases between. This CDR3 has 14 residues. CDR3 protein: CASSQGHNQETQYF. The CDR3 region has the DNA TGTGCCAGCAGCCAGGGCCACAATCAAGAGACCCAGTACTTC. The full variable domain, its missing parts supplied by reference TRBV11-3 and TRBJ2-5, is EAGVVQSPRYKIIEKKQPVAFWCNPISGHNTLYWYLQNLGQGPELLIRYENEEAVDDSQLPKDRFSAERLKGVDSTLKIQPAELGDSAVYLCASSQGHNQETQYFGPGTRLLVL.

Points on this clone: The same CDR3 is also encoded by other DNA sequences in this sample. The V gene is TRBV9, the J gene TRBJ1-1; 9 positions match TRBD1. From germline, CDR1 is SGDLS and CDR2 YYNGEE. The CDR3 extends over 14 amino acids. V shed 0 bases and J 5 bases; nucleotides not matched to a gene: 2. The CDR3 loop is CASSVETGGTEAFF. The CDR3 DNA follows: TGTGCCAGCAGCGTAGAGACAGGGGGGACTGAAGCTTTCTTT.

The chain employs TRBV5-1 and TRBJ1-3, with TRBD1 matching over 9 bases. The germline gives CDR1 SGHRS, CDR2 YFSETQ. V shed 4 bases and J 0 bases; nucleotides not matched to a gene: 8. The CDR3 is 17 residues long. The CDR3 loop reads CASSLRGTGSSGNTIYF. The CDR3, as DNA: TGCGCCAGCAGCCTTCGGGGGACAGGGAGCTCTGGAAACACCATATATTTT.

The rearrangement joins TRBV5-4 to TRBJ1-5; 9 nucleotides match TRBD1. The V gene's germline CDR1 is SGHNT and CDR2 YYREEE (reference sequence). V dropped 4 bases and J dropped 3; count of bases not matched to a gene: 5. CDR3 size: 15 residues. The CDR3: CASSRGTGYNQPQHF. CDR3 in DNA: TGTGCCAGCAGCCGAGGGACAGGGTACAATCAGCCCCAGCATTTT.

This chain joins TRBV25-1 and TRBJ2-1, with 12 bases matching TRBD1. Trimming cost V 6 bases and J 8 bases; bases outside gene matches: 11. The CDR3 consists of 16 residues. Germline-derived CDR1 and CDR2 are MGHDK and SYGVNS. CDR3 bases: TGTGCCAGCAGGCGACGTGGGACAGGGGGCGGGGATGAGCAGTTCTTC. The encoded protein is CASRRRGTGGGDEQFF.